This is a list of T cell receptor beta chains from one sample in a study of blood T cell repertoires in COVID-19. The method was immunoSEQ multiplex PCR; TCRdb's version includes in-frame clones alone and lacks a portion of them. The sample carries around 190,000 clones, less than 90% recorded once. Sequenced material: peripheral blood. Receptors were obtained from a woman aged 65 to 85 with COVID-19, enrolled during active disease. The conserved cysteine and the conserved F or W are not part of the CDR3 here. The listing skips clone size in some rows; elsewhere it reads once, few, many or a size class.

ASSPLTGGNEQF TRBV6-6 few 12
ASSTGRATNEKLF TRBV6-2/TRBV6-3 once 13
ASSQEVTQATAGNTIY TRBV4-3 . 16
ASSDPAGDYEQY TRBV6-6 . 12
ASSYSGANVLT TRBV6-2/TRBV6-3 . 11
ASSLPGLAGVDEQY TRBV28 once 14
ASSRSLSGSNPLAKNIQY TRBV4-2 . 18
ASSPQPTGGGGNTQY TRBV9 . 15
ASSKKEDTQY TRBV11-2 once 10
ASSLSGRGHNEQF TRBV28 . 13
ATSDLSRTDTQY TRBV24-1 . 12
ASSSPRGTLTGELF TRBV27 . 14
ATSDLTGGANTQY TRBV24-1 . 13
ASSPPGGRGDEQF TRBV9 once 13
ASSQDLTLVREQF TRBV4-3 . 13
ASSLISGLAEEETQY TRBV3-1/TRBV3-2 . 15
ASSQGLGIPRDTQY TRBV3-1/TRBV3-2 . 14
ASSRGGQGGTGELF TRBV4-2 . 14
ASCRGPQETQY TRBV5-4 . 11
ASSLALGAGYGYT TRBV5-1 . 13
ASSLLADVLNEQF TRBV2 . 13
ASSQEGLAGGRSTDTQY TRBV14 . 17
ATSEITGGNEQF TRBV24-1 once 12
ASSRGGREAPN TRBV6-2/TRBV6-3 . 11
ASSPTPATGYEQY TRBV19 few 13
ASTPRAGGLAETQY TRBV2 . 14
ASRAGTSGRIGEQF TRBV2 . 14
ASSPSRDRGPGELF TRBV7-3 few 14
ASSLTGVGYGYT TRBV5-6 . 12
ASNPSGANVLT TRBV5-1 few 11
ATSDPGTSGFYNEQF TRBV24-1 . 15
ASRPFSSSYNEQF TRBV28 . 13
AISDRDLSNQPQH TRBV10-3 . 13
ASSSGGLGDNEQF TRBV28 . 13
ASKKGQGPNTEAF TRBV6-6 once 13
ARSLTDYGYT TRBV5-3 few 10
ASSLGPTGGYNTEAF TRBV5-1 . 15
ATSEQYSNQPQH TRBV24-1 . 12
ASSRSGTGLNTGELF TRBV18 few 15
ASSLGGLGAGEANHEQY TRBV5-1 . 17
ASSPGQNTDTQY TRBV5-1 . 12
SVERDGDTEAF TRBV29-1 . 11
ASSYDLRGGSPLH TRBV2 few 13
ASSPGMNTEAF TRBV7-9 . 11
ASTRFSTGNYGYT TRBV19 . 13
AIQQGTGELF TRBV24-1 . 10
ASSYSEGASTDTQY TRBV6-5 . 14